This TCR beta chain appears in the sequencing data of a study of T cell responses to AZD1222 COVID-19 vaccine (dated by TCRdb to the early 2020s). With respect to the entire study: AZD1222 recipients whose second dose came at about 4 weeks and those whose second dose came at about 12 weeks were combined into one group, since spike-specific TCR depth and breadth did not differ between the two schedules. TCR sequencing was performed for about 250 trial participants, of whom 207 were given two doses of AZD1222 and around 25 were given two doses of MenACWY control vaccine. Enrollment into the trials was organized by age into subgroups of 18-55, 56-69 and 70-plus years, and those subgroups contained approximately 150, 30 and 60 TCR-sequenced participants, respectively.

The CDR3 regions of human TCRbeta chains were subjected to immunosequencing. Processing in the source paper ran as follows. TCRs in the repertoires were compared against a reference library of SARS-CoV-2-specific TCRs that had been generated with the MIRA antigen-specificity platform. Breadth was defined as the fraction of unique TCRs that were SARS-CoV-2-associated. Depth was defined as the fraction of total T cells that were SARS-CoV-2-associated. Using the MIRA data, each spike-specific TCR was assigned both to the spike region to which the TCR was reactive and to a CD4 or CD8 class. Log10-transformed breadth and depth values were compared by one-way ANOVA with Sidak's multiple comparisons tests. Held by TCRdb, this immuneACCESS table contains in-frame sequences only and omits some clones. Under half of the omission traces to an unresolved V gene where checked; the cause of the rest is unknown. V and J calls and clone size are as listed in that table; D and trimming were resolved from the DNA. The sample yields 100,000 or so clones; roughly nine tenths were counted once. The ten largest clones represent 2.5% to 3% of the sample.

What this sample's time point label stands for: baseline before first vaccination. Samples from vaccinated people were obtained from the UK trials COV001 and COV002, which included a single-blind randomized controlled phase 2/3 trial of AZD1222 (ChAdOx1 nCoV-19) in healthy adults. Trial participant PBMC samples were collected at day 0 and day 28 after the second dose for TCRbeta chain sequencing. Reading from cysteine to valine, the CDR3 counts 17 amino acids. The only DNA kept is the CDR3, 51 bases in frame from the first base. Points on this clone: This clone's antigen is unknown. Per-base qualities were not stored, and no clone one base away is much larger.

The study at large found these results: Vaccine-associated CD4 TCRs spanned the whole spike protein, with dominant responses in regions 160-218 and 743-854. Spike-specific TCR breadth and depth rose significantly after two AZD1222 doses compared with day 0 and with MenACWY recipients. In the small 56-69-year group, the increase in depth fell short of significance, most likely because of low power. Most participants were white British and females outnumbered males, and the authors suggested that clonal diversity may have been underestimated. Conclusions about previously exposed vaccinees were limited because only six AZD1222 recipients were SARS-CoV-2 seropositive at baseline. Reportedly, close to half of the unique spike-specific TCRs recognized epitopes lying outside the regions that are mutated in the B.1.351 and B.1.1.7 variants. Because no day 14 peak-response samples were available, repertoires were characterized only after the peak T cell response.

The clonotype was recovered from an adult in good health. Recombination connected TRBV21-1 to TRBJ2-7; the table assigns TRBD2, which was not confirmed against the DNA. TRBV21-1 is deemed a pseudogene. Source: peripheral blood, taken on day 0 of AZD1222 vaccination. The CDR3 sequence is CASSKVEGWQGRHEQYV. The nucleotide sequence is TGTGCCAGCAGCAAAGTGGAGGGGTGGCAGGGCCGGCACGAGCAGTACGTC.